This T cell receptor (beta chain) was sequenced for a study of control samples from healthy donors and cancer patients. TCRdb's copy holds only in-frame clones and misses some; the assay was immunoSEQ multiplex PCR. In the table there are tens of thousands of clones, nearly 90% of which are singletons. The CDR3 spans 14 residues. V was trimmed by 4 bases and J by 4 bases, leaving 12 bases between them. Germline V gene lookup returns CDR1 SGDLS and CDR2 YYNGEE. The source is a man between 50 and 59 years old in good health. Sequenced input: blood. The chain carries TRBV9 and TRBJ1-3, with no clear D. Here the CDR3 DNA reads TGTGCCAGCAGCCCATGGACTTCAGGAAACACCATATATTTT. Translated: CASSPWTSGNTIYF.